A selection of T cell receptor beta chains follows, all from one sample in a study of cytomegalovirus exposure and HLA in healthy donors. Sequencing used immunoSEQ multiplex PCR; TCRdb keeps in-frame clones, though not all of them. Altogether approximately 280,000 clones are present, 86% being singletons, with the ten largest covering about 1%. Sample: PBMCs. Receptors originate from a woman under 30 in good health and CMV-seronegative. CDR3s include the opening cysteine and the closing phenylalanine or tryptophan. D genes are given only for firm matches. Some rows mark clone size as missing; the rest say once, few, many or name a class of expanded clone.

>TRBD1|TRBV30|TRBJ1-5|NA
CAWSGTGVLNQPQHF
TGTGCCTGGAGCGGGACAGGGGTACTCAATCAGCCCCAGCATTTT
>TRBD1|TRBV6-5|TRBJ2-1|NA
CASSSSGTASYNEQFF
TGTGCCAGCAGTTCCTCAGGGACAGCCTCCTACAATGAGCAGTTCTTC
>TRBD1|TRBV2|TRBJ1-1|NA
CARTRQGVNTEAFF
TGTGCCAGAACACGACAGGGAGTGAACACTGAAGCTTTCTTT
>NA|TRBV14|TRBJ2-1|NA
CASSQDRRAIYNEQFF
TGTGCCAGCAGCCAAGATCGGAGGGCCATCTACAATGAGCAGTTCTTC
>TRBD1|TRBV6-1|TRBJ1-2|NA
CASREGAIVYGYTF
TGTGCCAGCAGAGAGGGGGCAATCGTCTATGGCTACACCTTC
>NA|TRBV7-2|TRBJ1-1|NA
CASSLDREAFF
TGTGCCAGCAGCCTTGACAGGGAAGCTTTCTTT
>NA|TRBV5-1|TRBJ1-2|NA
CASSLRGDYGYTF
TGCGCCAGCAGCTTGCGGGGGGACTATGGCTACACCTTC
>TRBD1|TRBV28|TRBJ2-7|NA
CASSPNDRDYEQYF
TGTGCCAGCAGTCCAAACGACAGGGACTACGAGCAGTACTTC
>NA|TRBV4-3|TRBJ2-7|NA
CASSQESGRGQYF
TGCGCCAGCAGCCAAGAGAGCGGGCGGGGGCAGTACTTC
>TRBD1|TRBV28|TRBJ2-7|NA
CASSVDRYSYEQYF
TGTGCCAGCAGTGTGGACAGGTATTCCTACGAGCAGTACTTC
>NA|TRBV7-2|TRBJ2-5|NA
CASSPQGGRETQYF
TGTGCCAGCAGCCCCCAGGGGGGCCGGGAGACCCAGTACTTC
>TRBD2|TRBV6-1|TRBJ2-7|NA
CASRVAGGSYEQYF
TGTGCCAGCAGGGTAGCGGGGGGCTCCTACGAGCAGTACTTC
>TRBD2|TRBV5-1|TRBJ2-3|NA
CASSLAPASGRSTDTQYF
TGCGCCAGCAGCTTGGCACCTGCTAGCGGGAGGAGCACAGATACGCAGTATTTT
>NA|TRBV7-9|TRBJ1-1|NA
CASSLGGPNERTFF
TGTGCCAGCAGCTTAGGGGGCCCGAACGAGCGTACTTTCTTT
>NA|TRBV18|TRBJ1-2|NA
CASSPEYRKQYGYTF
TGTGCCAGCTCACCAGAGTACAGGAAGCAATATGGCTACACCTTC
>NA|TRBV6-5|TRBJ1-1|NA
CASSYSRVYTEAFF
TGTGCCAGCAGTTACTCACGCGTTTACACTGAAGCTTTCTTT
>NA|TRBV7-8|TRBJ1-6|few
CASSLGRMQGSPLHF
TGTGCCAGCAGCTTAGGGCGGATGCAGGGATCACCCCTCCACTTT
>NA|TRBV7-9|TRBJ1-1|once
CASSLRQGTIAFF
TGTGCCAGCAGCCTCCGCCAGGGGACTATAGCTTTCTTT
>TRBD1|TRBV15|TRBJ1-2|once
CATSERTGPYGYTF
TGTGCCACCAGCGAAAGGACAGGGCCCTATGGCTACACCTTC
>NA|TRBV5-1|TRBJ2-2|few
CASSLDSSGELFF
TGCGCCAGCAGCTTGGACTCATCCGGGGAGCTGTTTTTT
>NA|TRBV7-2|TRBJ2-3|NA
CASSLLGGGDTQYF
TGTGCCAGCAGCTTACTAGGAGGAGGGGATACGCAGTATTTT
>NA|TRBV6-1|TRBJ1-2|NA
CASSESQHLYGYTF
TGTGCCAGCAGTGAATCACAGCATCTCTATGGCTACACCTTC
>NA|TRBV6-5|TRBJ1-6|NA
CASSYAFWALNSPLHF
TGTGCCAGCAGTTACGCTTTTTGGGCTCTAAATTCACCCCTCCACTTT
>NA|TRBV11-3|TRBJ1-1|NA
CASSLTTGTEAFF
TGTGCCAGCAGCTTAACAACGGGGACTGAAGCTTTCTTT
>TRBD1|TRBV14|TRBJ2-7|NA
CASSRIIQGGKYF
TGTGCCAGCAGCCGGATTATACAGGGGGGAAAGTACTTC
>TRBD2|TRBV2|TRBJ2-7|NA
CASIGTRTSYEQYF
TGTGCCAGCATCGGGACTAGGACCTCCTACGAGCAGTACTTC
>TRBD2|TRBV5-1|TRBJ2-3|NA
CASSPRTSGGIKQYF
TGCGCCAGCAGCCCAAGGACTAGCGGGGGGATTAAGCAGTATTTT
>NA|TRBV6-6|TRBJ2-3|NA
CASTIAWPDTQYF
TGTGCCAGCACAATAGCTTGGCCAGATACGCAGTATTTT
>TRBD1|TRBV28|TRBJ1-2|NA
CASSFSRQGADYGYTF
TGTGCCAGCAGTTTTTCCCGACAGGGGGCGGACTATGGCTACACCTTC
>TRBD2|TRBV6-1|TRBJ2-2|few
CASSEGLAGNTGELFF
TGTGCCAGCAGTGAGGGACTAGCGGGGAACACCGGGGAGCTGTTTTTT